These T cell receptor beta chains were read from a single sample in a study of T cell responses to AZD1222 COVID-19 vaccine. Some clones are missing from TCRdb's copy, which holds only in-frame ones; the method was immunoSEQ multiplex PCR. The sample lists some 190,000 clones, roughly 92% occurring once. The source was peripheral blood, collected on day 0 of AZD1222 vaccination. These receptor sequences come from an adult in good health. Both conserved end residues are part of each CDR3. A D gene is named only where the DNA matches it firmly. Part of the rows lack a size; the others show once, few, many or a class for expanded clones.

V gene: TRBV5-4
D gene: TRBD2
clone size: -
CDR3 length: 17
J gene: TRBJ2-3
CDR3 protein: CASSLGGGTLTTDTQYF
CDR3 DNA: TGTGCCAGCAGCTTGGGGGGGGGTACTTTGACCACAGATACGCAGTATTTT

V gene: TRBV2
D gene: -
clone size: -
CDR3 length: 15
J gene: TRBJ1-5
CDR3 protein: CASSEVTAVNQPQHF
CDR3 DNA: TGTGCCAGCAGTGAAGTAACGGCGGTTAATCAGCCCCAGCATTTT

V gene: TRBV5-6
D gene: -
clone size: -
CDR3 length: 17
J gene: TRBJ1-1
CDR3 protein: CASSLYWAFQADTEAFF
CDR3 DNA: TGTGCCAGCAGCTTGTACTGGGCCTTTCAGGCGGACACTGAAGCTTTCTTT

V gene: TRBV2
D gene: -
clone size: -
CDR3 length: 13
J gene: TRBJ1-6
CDR3 protein: CASAPWQNSPLHF
CDR3 DNA: TGTGCCAGCGCCCCCTGGCAGAATTCACCCCTCCACTTT

V gene: TRBV11-3
D gene: TRBD1
clone size: -
CDR3 length: 13
J gene: TRBJ1-1
CDR3 protein: CASSLQGTTEAFF
CDR3 DNA: TGTGCCAGCAGTTTACAGGGGACGACTGAAGCTTTCTTT

V gene: TRBV7-3
D gene: -
clone size: -
CDR3 length: 15
J gene: TRBJ2-7
CDR3 protein: CASSQNPTVSYEQYF
CDR3 DNA: TGTGCCAGCAGCCAAAACCCGACAGTCTCCTACGAGCAGTACTTC

V gene: TRBV5-6
D gene: -
clone size: -
CDR3 length: 12
J gene: TRBJ2-2
CDR3 protein: CASSWGTGELFF
CDR3 DNA: TGTGCCAGCAGCTGGGGGACTGGGGAGCTGTTTTTT

V gene: TRBV11-2
D gene: -
clone size: -
CDR3 length: 11
J gene: TRBJ2-7
CDR3 protein: CASATNYEQYF
CDR3 DNA: TGTGCCAGCGCGACAAACTACGAGCAGTACTTC

V gene: TRBV5-1
D gene: -
clone size: -
CDR3 length: 13
J gene: TRBJ1-1
CDR3 protein: CASSLEMRTEAFF
CDR3 DNA: TGCGCCAGCAGCTTGGAAATGAGGACAGAAGCTTTCTTT

V gene: TRBV12-3/TRBV12-4
D gene: -
clone size: -
CDR3 length: 11
J gene: TRBJ2-5
CDR3 protein: CASSFKETQYF
CDR3 DNA: TGTGCCAGCAGTTTTAAAGAGACCCAGTACTTC

V gene: TRBV6-5
D gene: TRBD1
clone size: few
CDR3 length: 16
J gene: TRBJ1-1
CDR3 protein: CASSYGTGSWATEAFF
CDR3 DNA: TGTGCCAGCAGTTACGGGACAGGGAGCTGGGCCACTGAAGCTTTCTTT

V gene: TRBV23-1
D gene: -
clone size: few
CDR3 length: 12
J gene: TRBJ1-4
CDR3 protein: CASDKGDEKLFF
CDR3 DNA: TGCGCCAGCGATAAGGGGGATGAAAAACTGTTTTTT

V gene: TRBV7-8
D gene: TRBD2
clone size: once
CDR3 length: 16
J gene: TRBJ2-5
CDR3 protein: CASSFKAGGNQETQYF
CDR3 DNA: TGTGCCAGCAGCTTTAAAGCGGGGGGGAACCAAGAGACCCAGTACTTC

V gene: TRBV5-1
D gene: TRBD2
clone size: -
CDR3 length: 17
J gene: TRBJ2-5
CDR3 protein: CASSLGERGPPVETQYF
CDR3 DNA: TGCGCCAGCAGCCTCGGTGAGCGGGGGCCGCCGGTTGAGACCCAGTACTTC

V gene: TRBV3-1/TRBV3-2
D gene: TRBD1
clone size: -
CDR3 length: 15
J gene: TRBJ1-2
CDR3 protein: CASSQEGRGRYGYTF
CDR3 DNA: TGTGCCAGCAGCCAAGAGGGCAGGGGGAGGTATGGCTACACCTTC

V gene: TRBV5-1
D gene: -
clone size: -
CDR3 length: 13
J gene: TRBJ2-1
CDR3 protein: CASGDTGYNEQFF
CDR3 DNA: TGCGCCAGCGGTGACACCGGCTACAATGAGCAGTTCTTC